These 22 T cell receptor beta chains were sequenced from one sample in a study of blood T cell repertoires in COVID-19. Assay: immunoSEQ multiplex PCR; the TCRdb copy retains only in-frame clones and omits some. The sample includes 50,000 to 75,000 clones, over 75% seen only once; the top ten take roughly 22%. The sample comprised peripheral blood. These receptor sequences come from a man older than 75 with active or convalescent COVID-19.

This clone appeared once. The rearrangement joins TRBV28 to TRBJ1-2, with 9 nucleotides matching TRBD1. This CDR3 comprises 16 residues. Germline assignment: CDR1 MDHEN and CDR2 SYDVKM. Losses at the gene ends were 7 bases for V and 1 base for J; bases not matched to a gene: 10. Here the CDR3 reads CASKGSRTGVNYGYTF. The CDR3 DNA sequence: TGTGCCAGCAAGGGTTCACGGACAGGGGTTAACTATGGCTACACCTTC.

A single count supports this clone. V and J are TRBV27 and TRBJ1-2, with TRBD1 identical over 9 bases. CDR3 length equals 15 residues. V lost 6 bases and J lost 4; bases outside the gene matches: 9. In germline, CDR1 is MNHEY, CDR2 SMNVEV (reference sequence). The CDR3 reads CASRRTTGGSYGYTF. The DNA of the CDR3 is TGTGCCAGCAGACGGACAACAGGGGGCTCCTATGGCTACACCTTC.

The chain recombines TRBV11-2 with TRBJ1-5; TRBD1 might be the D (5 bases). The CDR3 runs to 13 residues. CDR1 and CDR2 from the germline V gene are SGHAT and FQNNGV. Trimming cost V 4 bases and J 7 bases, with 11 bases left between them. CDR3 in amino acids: CASSSQVRQPQHF. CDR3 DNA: TGTGCCAGCAGCTCACAGGTCCGGCAGCCCCAGCATTTT.

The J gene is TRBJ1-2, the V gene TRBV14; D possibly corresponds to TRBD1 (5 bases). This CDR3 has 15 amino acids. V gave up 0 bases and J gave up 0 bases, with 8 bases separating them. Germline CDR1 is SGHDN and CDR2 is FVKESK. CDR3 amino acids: CASSQDIQANYGYTF. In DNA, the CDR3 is TGTGCCAGCAGCCAAGATATACAGGCTAACTATGGCTACACCTTC.

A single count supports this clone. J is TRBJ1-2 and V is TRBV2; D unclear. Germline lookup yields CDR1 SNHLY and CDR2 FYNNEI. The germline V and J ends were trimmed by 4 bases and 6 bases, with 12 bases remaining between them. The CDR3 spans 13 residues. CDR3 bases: TGTGCCAGCAGTGTGGCGGGGTCCAATGGCTACACCTTC. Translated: CASSVAGSNGYTF.

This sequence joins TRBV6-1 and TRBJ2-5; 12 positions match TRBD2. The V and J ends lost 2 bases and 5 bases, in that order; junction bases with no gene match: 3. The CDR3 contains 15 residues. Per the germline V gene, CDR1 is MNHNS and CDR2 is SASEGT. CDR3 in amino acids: CASSELGTSGETQYF. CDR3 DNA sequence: TGTGCCAGCAGTGAACTGGGGACTAGCGGGGAGACCCAGTACTTC.

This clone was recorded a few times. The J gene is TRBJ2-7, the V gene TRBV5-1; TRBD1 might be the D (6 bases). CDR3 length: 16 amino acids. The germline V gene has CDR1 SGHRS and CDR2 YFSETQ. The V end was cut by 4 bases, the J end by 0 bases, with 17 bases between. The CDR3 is CASSPETGWSSYEQYF. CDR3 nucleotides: TGCGCCAGCAGCCCTGAGACAGGTTGGAGCTCCTACGAGCAGTACTTC.

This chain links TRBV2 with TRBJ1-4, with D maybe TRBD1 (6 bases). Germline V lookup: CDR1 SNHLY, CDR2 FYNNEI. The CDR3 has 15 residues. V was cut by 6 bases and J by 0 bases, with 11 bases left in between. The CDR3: CASSEQGATNEKLFF. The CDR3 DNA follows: TGTGCCAGCAGCGAACAGGGCGCAACTAATGAAAAACTGTTTTTT. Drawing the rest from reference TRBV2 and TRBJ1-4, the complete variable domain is EPEVTQTPSHQVTQMGQEVILRCVPISNHLYFYWYRQILGQKVEFLVSFYNNEISEKSEIFDDQFSVERPDGSNFTLKIRSTKLEDSAMYFCASSEQGATNEKLFFGSGTQLSVL.

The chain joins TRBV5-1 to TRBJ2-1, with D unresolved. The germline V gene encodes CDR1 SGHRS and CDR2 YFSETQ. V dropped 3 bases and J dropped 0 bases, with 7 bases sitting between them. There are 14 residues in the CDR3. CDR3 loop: CASSSANSYNEQFF. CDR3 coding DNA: TGCGCCAGCAGCTCCGCTAACTCCTACAATGAGCAGTTCTTC. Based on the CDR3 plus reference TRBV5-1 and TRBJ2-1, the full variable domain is KAGVTQTPRYLIKTRGQQVTLSCSPISGHRSVSWYQQTPGQGLQFLFEYFSETQRNKGNFPGRFSGRQFSNSRSEMNVSTLELGDSALYLCASSSANSYNEQFFGPGTRLTVL.

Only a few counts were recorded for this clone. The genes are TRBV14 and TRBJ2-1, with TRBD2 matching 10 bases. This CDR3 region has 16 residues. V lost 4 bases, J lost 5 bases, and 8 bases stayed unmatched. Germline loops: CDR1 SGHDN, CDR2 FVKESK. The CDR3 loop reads CASSPRLAGFDNEQFF. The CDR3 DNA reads TGTGCCAGCAGCCCCAGACTAGCGGGCTTCGACAATGAGCAGTTCTTC.

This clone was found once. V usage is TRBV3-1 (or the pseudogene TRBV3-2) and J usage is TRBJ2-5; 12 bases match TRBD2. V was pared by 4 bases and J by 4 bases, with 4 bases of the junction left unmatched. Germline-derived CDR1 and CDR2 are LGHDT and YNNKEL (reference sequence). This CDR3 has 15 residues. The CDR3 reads CASSRGLAGRETQYF. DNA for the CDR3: TGTGCCAGCAGCCGCGGACTAGCGGGAAGAGAGACCCAGTACTTC.

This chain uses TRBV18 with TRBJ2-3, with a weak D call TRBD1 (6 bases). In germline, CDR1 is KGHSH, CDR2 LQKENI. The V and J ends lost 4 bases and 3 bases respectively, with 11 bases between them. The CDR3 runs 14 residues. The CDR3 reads CASSREGETDTQYF. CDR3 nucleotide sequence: TGTGCCAGCTCACGAGAGGGGGAAACAGATACGCAGTATTTT.

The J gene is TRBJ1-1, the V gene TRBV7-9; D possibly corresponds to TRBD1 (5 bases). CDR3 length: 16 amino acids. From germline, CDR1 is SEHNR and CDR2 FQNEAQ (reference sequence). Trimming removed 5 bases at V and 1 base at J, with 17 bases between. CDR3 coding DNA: TGTGCCAGCAGCCCCACATTGGGAGGGGCGAACACTGAAGCTTTCTTT. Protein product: CASSPTLGGANTEAFF.

CDR3 DNA: TGTGCCAGCAGTTTGATTCTATTGAGTGAAGCTTTCTTT. Encoded protein: CASSLILLSEAFF. The gene calls are TRBV28 and TRBJ1-1, with D unresolved. The CDR3 covers 13 residues. Trimming stripped 3 bases from V and 7 bases from J, with 12 bases between. The germline V gene has CDR1 MDHEN and CDR2 SYDVKM.

The CDR3 sequence is CASSPSGPLRTNEKLFF. CDR3 sequence (DNA): TGTGCCAGCAGCCCGAGCGGGCCACTCAGGACTAATGAAAAACTGTTTTTT. The chain joins TRBV5-4 to TRBJ1-4, with D uncertain. The CDR3 is made up of 17 amino acids. The germline V and J ends were trimmed by 4 bases and 2 bases, with 18 bases remaining between them. Germline-derived CDR1 and CDR2 are SGHNT and YYREEE (reference sequence).

The CDR3 sequence is CAISESVQGGGYTF. The DNA for the CDR3 is TGTGCCATCAGTGAGTCGGTACAGGGCGGTGGCTACACCTTC. V and J are TRBV10-3 and TRBJ1-2; tentatively, D is TRBD1 (6 bases). Germline-derived CDR1 and CDR2 are ENHRY and SYGVKD. The CDR3 runs to 14 residues. V shed 0 bases and J shed 7 bases, with 12 bases lying between them.

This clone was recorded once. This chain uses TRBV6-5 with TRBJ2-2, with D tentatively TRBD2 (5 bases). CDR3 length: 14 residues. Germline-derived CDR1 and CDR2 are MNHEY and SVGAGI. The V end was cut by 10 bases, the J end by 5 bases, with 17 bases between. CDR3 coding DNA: TGTGCCATCGGCGGGCCGGGAAGGACCGGGGAGCTGTTTTTT. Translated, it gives CAIGGPGRTGELFF.

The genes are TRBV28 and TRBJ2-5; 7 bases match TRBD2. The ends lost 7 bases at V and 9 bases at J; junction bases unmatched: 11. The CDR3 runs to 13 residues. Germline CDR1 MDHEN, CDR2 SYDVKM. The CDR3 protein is CASIPSWGGPQYF. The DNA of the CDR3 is TGTGCCAGCATTCCCTCCTGGGGGGGACCCCAGTACTTC. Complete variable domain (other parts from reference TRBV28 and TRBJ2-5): DVKVTQSSRYLVKRTGEKVFLECVQDMDHENMFWYRQDPGLGLRLIYFSYDVKMKEKGDIPEGYSVSREKKERFSLILESASTNQTSMYLCASIPSWGGPQYFGPGTRLLVL.

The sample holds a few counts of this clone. The CDR3 nucleotides are TGTGCCAGCAGCTTAAGGAGCGGGGGAGATTACAATGAGCAGTTCTTC. Its translation: CASSLRSGGDYNEQFF. The chain is built from TRBV7-3 and TRBJ2-1, with 8 bases identical to TRBD2. In germline, CDR1 is SGHTA, CDR2 FQGTGA. The trim removed 1 base at V and 4 bases at J, leaving 6 bases unmatched. The CDR3 is 16 residues long.

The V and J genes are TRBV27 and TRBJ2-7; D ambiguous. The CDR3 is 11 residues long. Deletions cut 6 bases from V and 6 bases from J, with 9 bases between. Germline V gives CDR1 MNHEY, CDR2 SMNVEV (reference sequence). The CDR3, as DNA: TGTGCCAGCAGGAAAAACACCGAGCAGTACTTC. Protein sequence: CASRKNTEQYF.

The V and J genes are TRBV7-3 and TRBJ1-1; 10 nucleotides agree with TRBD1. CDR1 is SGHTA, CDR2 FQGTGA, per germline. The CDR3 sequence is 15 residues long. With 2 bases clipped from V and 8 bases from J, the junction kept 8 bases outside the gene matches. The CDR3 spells CASSLSTVTGGEAFF. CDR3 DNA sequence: TGTGCCAGCAGCTTATCAACCGTGACAGGGGGCGAAGCTTTCTTT.

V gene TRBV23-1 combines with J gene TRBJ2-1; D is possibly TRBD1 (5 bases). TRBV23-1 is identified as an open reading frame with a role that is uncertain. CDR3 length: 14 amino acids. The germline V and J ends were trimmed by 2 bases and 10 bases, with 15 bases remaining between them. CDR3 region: CASSQQGKGQEQFF. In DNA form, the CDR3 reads TGCGCCAGCAGTCAACAGGGAAAAGGACAAGAGCAGTTCTTC.